The rows below give T cell receptor beta chains drawn from one sample of a study of T cells in Graves' hyperthyroidism and ophthalmopathy. In TCRdb, the multiplex PCR reads were re-called with MiXCR into one record per CDR3 protein. This sample has approximately 710,000 distinct CDR3 sequences; around a sixth occur once, and the top ten carry 15% to 18%. The sample was blood. These receptors originate from a man aged 50 to 59 with Graves' hyperthyroidism. CDR3s include the opening cysteine and the closing phenylalanine or tryptophan. Each record gives: J gene, D gene, clone size, V gene, CDR3 protein, CDR3 DNA. The D gene is left open where the match is weak. Clone size appears in some rows only: once, few, many, or a class for an expanded clone.

TRBJ2-5 - many TRBV3-1 CASSQDRRGWETQYF TGTGCCAGCAGCCAAGATCGCAGGGGTTGGGAGACCCAGTACTTC
TRBJ2-2 - - TRBV27 CASSSHRDGLFF TGTGCCAGCAGTTCTCACCGAGATGGGCTGTTTTTT
TRBJ2-6 TRBD1 - TRBV19 CASSKQQGAGANVLTF TGTGCCAGTAGCAAACAACAGGGGGCTGGGGCCAACGTCCTGACTTTC
TRBJ2-7 - - TRBV5-1 CASSLQVPTYEQYF TGCGCCAGCAGCTTGCAGGTCCCCACCTACGAGCAGTACTTC
TRBJ1-3 TRBD1 - TRBV28 CASTAWTGDSGNTIYF TGTGCCAGCACCGCTTGGACAGGGGACTCTGGAAACACCATATATTTT
TRBJ2-1 TRBD2 - TRBV11-2 CASSLSLAGRDEQFF TGTGCCAGCAGCTTAAGTCTAGCGGGACGAGATGAGCAGTTCTTC
TRBJ1-5 - few TRBV7-9 CASSLGGTGSNQPQHF TGTGCCAGCAGCTTAGGTGGCACAGGGAGCAATCAGCCCCAGCATTTT
TRBJ2-2 - few TRBV5-1 CASSGDIEVPGELFF TGCGCCAGCAGCGGTGATATAGAAGTGCCCGGGGAGCTGTTTTTT
TRBJ2-6 - many TRBV11-2 CASTGITSGANVLTF TGTGCCAGCACCGGGATAACCTCTGGGGCCAACGTCCTGACTTTC
TRBJ1-1 TRBD1 many TRBV30 CAWSRGQGGTEAFF TGTGCCTGGAGCAGAGGACAGGGGGGCACTGAAGCTTTCTTT
TRBJ2-3 TRBD2 many TRBV28 CASLSGGADTQYF TGTGCCAGCCTTAGCGGGGGAGCAGATACGCAGTATTTT
TRBJ2-5 TRBD1 many TRBV5-6 CASSWGDRDLETQYF TGTGCCAGCAGCTGGGGGGACAGGGATTTGGAGACCCAGTACTTC
TRBJ2-1 - many TRBV27 CASSLRGGPWFF TGTGCCAGCAGTCTCAGGGGAGGGCCGTGGTTCTTC
TRBJ2-1 - few TRBV7-9 CASSLLGALEQFF TGTGCCAGCAGCTTACTAGGGGCGTTAGAGCAGTTCTTC
TRBJ1-2 - many TRBV7-9 CASTSEHAGANYGYTF TGTGCCTCGACCTCGGAACACGCGGGCGCTAACTATGGCTACACCTTC
TRBJ2-5 TRBD2 few TRBV4-3 CASSQVWGEGLETQYF TGCGCCAGCAGCCAGGTTTGGGGGGAGGGCCTAGAGACCCAGTACTTC
TRBJ2-5 - many TRBV19 CASSTREGIQETQYF TGTGCCAGTAGTACACGAGAGGGCATCCAAGAGACCCAGTACTTC
TRBJ2-5 TRBD2 - TRBV27 CASSQAGLQETQYF TGTGCCAGCAGCCAAGCGGGGCTCCAAGAGACCCAGTACTTC
TRBJ1-4 - many TRBV6-1 CASRVTATNEKLFF TGTGCCAGCAGGGTGACAGCAACTAATGAAAAACTGTTTTTT
TRBJ1-5 - - TRBV7-9 CASSLAGGSIGQPQHF TGTGCCAGCAGCTTAGCGGGGGGGAGCATAGGTCAGCCCCAGCATTTT
TRBJ1-5 - few TRBV27 CASKEASGNQPQHF TGTGCCAGCAAGGAGGCCTCAGGCAATCAGCCCCAGCATTTT
TRBJ2-5 TRBD2 many TRBV2 CASSEFSGRGETQYF TGTGCCAGCAGTGAGTTTAGCGGGAGAGGAGAGACCCAGTACTTC
TRBJ2-1 TRBD1 - TRBV25-1 CASSEYFGQGREDEQFF TGTGCCAGCAGTGAATATTTTGGACAGGGGAGGGAGGATGAGCAGTTCTTC
TRBJ2-7 TRBD2 few TRBV6-2/TRBV6-3 CASSYERGPSSYEQYF TGTGCCAGCAGTTACGAGCGGGGACCCTCCTCCTACGAGCAGTACTTC
TRBJ1-4 - many TRBV6-1 CASSEAFIRLTNEKLFF TGTGCCAGCAGTGAAGCTTTCATCAGGCTAACTAATGAAAAACTGTTTTTT
TRBJ2-7 TRBD1 many TRBV9 CASSSGSGTGFYEQYF TGTGCCAGCAGCTCCGGTTCCGGGACAGGGTTTTACGAGCAGTACTTC
TRBJ2-1 - - TRBV29-1 CSVEPASNEQFF TGCAGCGTTGAGCCGGCGAGCAATGAGCAGTTCTTC
TRBJ1-3 - - TRBV7-9 CASEGPSGSTIYF TGTGCCAGCGAAGGGCCCTCTGGAAGCACCATATATTTT
TRBJ1-1 TRBD1 once TRBV18 CASSLIEDRATEAFF TGTGCCAGCTCACTGATAGAAGACAGGGCCACTGAAGCTTTCTTT
TRBJ2-2 - few TRBV11-2 CASSPPSGELFF TGTGCCAGCAGCCCCCCCTCCGGGGAGCTGTTTTTT
TRBJ2-7 TRBD2 - TRBV12-3/TRBV12-4 CASSLEGLANTYEQYF TGTGCCAGCAGTTTAGAGGGACTAGCCAACACCTACGAGCAGTACTTC
TRBJ1-2 - many TRBV29-1 CSVEGPGGGYTF TGCAGCGTTGAAGGGCCAGGTGGCGGCTACACCTTC
TRBJ2-5 - - TRBV18 CASSPPVRVETQYF TGTGCCAGCTCACCACCGGTCAGGGTAGAGACCCAGTACTTC
TRBJ1-1 - many TRBV28 CAIRERAATEAFF TGTGCCATCCGGGAGAGGGCTGCCACTGAAGCTTTCTTT
TRBJ2-3 - few TRBV29-1 CSVRKEPLDSTDTQYF TGCAGCGTCCGGAAGGAACCCTTGGACAGCACAGATACGCAGTATTTT
TRBJ2-7 - few TRBV7-9 CASSLVKGGPLEEQYF TGTGCCAGCAGCTTAGTAAAAGGAGGGCCACTTGAGGAGCAGTACTTC
TRBJ2-1 - many TRBV5-1 CASSWGAGLYNEQFF TGCGCCAGCAGCTGGGGGGCAGGGCTCTACAATGAGCAGTTCTTC
TRBJ1-2 - - TRBV20-1 CSARDFRNGYTF TGCAGTGCTAGAGATTTTAGGAATGGCTACACCTTC
TRBJ2-5 - many TRBV6-2/TRBV6-3 CASRLRQTQETQYF TGTGCCAGCAGACTAAGACAGACACAAGAGACCCAGTACTTC
TRBJ2-1 TRBD1 - TRBV24-1 CATSDLTGDGQFF TGTGCCACCAGTGATCTGACAGGGGATGGGCAGTTCTTC
TRBJ2-2 - few TRBV18 CASSPRDKPGGELFF TGTGCCAGCTCACCACGGGACAAACCAGGCGGGGAGCTGTTTTTT
TRBJ2-2 TRBD2 few TRBV29-1 CSAEAGLLAGNTGELFF TGCAGCGCCGAAGCCGGGTTGCTAGCGGGAAACACCGGGGAGCTGTTTTTT
TRBJ2-1 TRBD2 - TRBV28 CASSPRGSGLNSRRYNEQFF TGTGCCAGCAGTCCCCGTGGTAGCGGGCTCAACAGCAGGAGGTACAATGAGCAGTTCTTC
TRBJ2-3 - many TRBV28 CASSGTGTGSLAGTDTQYF TGTGCCAGCAGCGGCACGGGGACAGGCAGTCTAGCGGGCACAGATACGCAGTATTTT
TRBJ2-5 - few TRBV19 CASRKAGQETQYF TGTGCCAGTAGAAAAGCGGGACAGGAGACCCAGTACTTC
TRBJ2-2 TRBD2 few TRBV4-3 CASSPSGSSTGELFF TGCGCCAGCAGCCCTAGCGGGAGTTCCACCGGGGAGCTGTTTTTT
TRBJ1-2 - - TRBV6-1 CASSSTGGHGYTF TGTGCCAGCAGCTCAACGGGGGGCCATGGCTACACCTTC
TRBJ2-5 - many TRBV11-2 CASSLSGGGETQYF TGTGCCAGCAGCCTTTCGGGGGGCGGAGAGACCCAGTACTTC
TRBJ1-5 - many TRBV28 CASSTGTYDFNQPQHF TGTGCCAGCAGTACCGGGACATATGACTTTAATCAGCCCCAGCATTTT
TRBJ1-4 - many TRBV18 CASSDPVNEKLFF TGTGCCAGCTCGGATCCGGTTAATGAAAAACTGTTTTTT
TRBJ2-1 - - TRBV12-5 CASGLGFGNEQFF TGTGCTAGTGGTTTGGGGTTTGGCAATGAGCAGTTCTTC
TRBJ2-1 - - TRBV6-2/TRBV6-3 CASSPPGALYEQFF TGTGCCAGCAGTCCCCCCGGGGCGTTGTATGAGCAGTTCTTC
TRBJ1-5 - few TRBV6-1 CASSYAFNQPQHF TGTGCCAGCAGTTACGCCTTCAATCAGCCCCAGCATTTT